One T cell receptor beta chain is described in this entry. Generated by immunoSEQ multiplex PCR, the TCRdb table keeps only in-frame clones and is missing some. The data contain 35,000 to 55,000 clones, around 88% of them singletons. The sample originates from a study of blood T cell repertoires in COVID-19. Study-level background: In each case, the material was cDNA or gDNA derived from T cells, B-cell-depleted T cells, or PBMCs.

This CDR3 has 15 amino acids. Germline V gene data show CDR1 as SGHNT and CDR2 as YENEEA. Trimming took 5 bases from V and 5 from J; bases not matched to a gene: 6. V is TRBV11-3 and J is TRBJ2-5; 12 bases are shared with TRBD2. This receptor was taken from a human donor in a cohort sampled during active COVID-19. Sequenced: peripheral blood. CDR3 nucleotide sequence: TGTGCCAGCAGCAACCGACTAGCGGGAGTTGAGACCCAGTACTTC. Residues: CASSNRLAGVETQYF. The whole variable domain, filled in from reference TRBV11-3 and TRBJ2-5, reads EAGVVQSPRYKIIEKKQPVAFWCNPISGHNTLYWYLQNLGQGPELLIRYENEEAVDDSQLPKDRFSAERLKGVDSTLKIQPAELGDSAVYLCASSNRLAGVETQYFGPGTRLLVL.